This paragraph reports one T cell receptor (beta chain). Its specificity is not known. Clones were sequenced by immunoSEQ multiplex PCR, and TCRdb holds only the in-frame ones, with some missing. The data contain tens of thousands of clones, 85% to 90% of them singletons. This record comes from a study of OX40 agonist ivuxolimab in advanced cancers. Background on the study: The drug used for patients, ivuxolimab, was an agonistic anti-OX40 (CD134) antibody. Three dose-escalation patients had partial responses: one with hepatocellular carcinoma and two with cutaneous melanoma.

Study-level points and caveats: At 0.1 to 3.0 mg/kg, CD4+ and CD8+ blood T cells expanded clonally by week 6.

This CDR3 contains 18 residues. The germline CDR1 and CDR2 sequences are MDHEN and SYDVKM. Losses at the gene ends were 4 bases for V and 2 bases for J; bases not matched to a gene: 6. The chain combines TRBV28 with TRBJ2-1; 15 positions agree with TRBD2. Sequences were derived from CD4+ or CD8+ T cells sorted from blood, sampled in a trial of the OX40 agonist ivuxolimab. This clonotype was obtained from an adult with an advanced solid tumor such as melanoma, head and neck, liver or kidney cancer. The CDR3 spells CASSSSGLAGGPYNEQFF. The CDR3 DNA reads TGTGCCAGCAGTTCCTCGGGACTAGCGGGAGGTCCCTACAATGAGCAGTTCTTC.